This TCR beta chain was recovered during a study of T cells in Graves' hyperthyroidism and ophthalmopathy. The study, taken as a whole, reports: Researchers found most expanded thyroid clonotypes above 0.001 in blood as well.

About this clonotype: Its specificity is not known. A much larger clone differs from this one at a single base, so this may be a read error.

Germline CDR1 and CDR2: SGHRS and YFSETQ. V was clipped by 7 bases and J by 9 bases, with 20 bases between them. The CDR3 has 13 residues. Amplified TCR beta CDR3 regions derived from RNA transcripts. First-round RT-PCR targeting the TCR CDR3 was performed with the HTBI primer set. TCRdb itself ran the multiplex PCR reads through MiXCR, one entry per CDR3 protein. The sample lists some 210,000 distinct CDR3 sequences, more than 15% occurring once. The clonotype was recovered from a man over 45 with Graves' hyperthyroidism. The V and J genes are TRBV5-1 and TRBJ2-7, with D possibly called TRBD1 or TRBD2 (6 bases each). The material sequenced was blood. The CDR3 DNA reads as TGCGCCAGCGGCCCGGGGGCAGGCGCGCGGCAGTACTTC. Translating gives CASGPGAGARQYF.